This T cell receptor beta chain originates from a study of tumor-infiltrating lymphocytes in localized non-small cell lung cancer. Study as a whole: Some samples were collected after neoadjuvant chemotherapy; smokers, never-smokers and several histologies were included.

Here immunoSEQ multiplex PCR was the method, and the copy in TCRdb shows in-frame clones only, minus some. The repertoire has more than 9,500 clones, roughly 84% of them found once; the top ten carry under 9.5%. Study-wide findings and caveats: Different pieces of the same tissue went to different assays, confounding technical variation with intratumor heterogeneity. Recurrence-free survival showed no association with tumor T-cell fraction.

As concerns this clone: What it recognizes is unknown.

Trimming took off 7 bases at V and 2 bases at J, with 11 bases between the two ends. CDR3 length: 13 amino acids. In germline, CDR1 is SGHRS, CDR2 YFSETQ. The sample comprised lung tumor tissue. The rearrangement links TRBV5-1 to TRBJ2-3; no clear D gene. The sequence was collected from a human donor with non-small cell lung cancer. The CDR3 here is CASGRFVTDTQYF. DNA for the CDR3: TGCGCCAGCGGCAGATTTGTCACAGATACGCAGTATTTT. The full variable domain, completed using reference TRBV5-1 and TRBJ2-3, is KAGVTQTPRYLIKTRGQQVTLSCSPISGHRSVSWYQQTPGQGLQFLFEYFSETQRNKGNFPGRFSGRQFSNSRSEMNVSTLELGDSALYLCASGRFVTDTQYFGPGTRLTVL.